The clone carrying this T cell receptor beta chain was detected ten times or more. Its antigen is not known. In the same sample, other DNA sequences code for this CDR3. The data were obtained in a study of metastatic and nonmetastatic thyroid tumors. Study in general: Comparative analysis of repertoires was undertaken across blood and tumor or nodule tissue obtained from malignant and benign thyroid patients.

The V end lost 3 bases, the J end lost 0 bases, and 17 bases lay between the germline ends. CDR1 DFQATT and CDR2 SNEGSKA come from the germline V gene (reference sequence). CDR3 length: 16 residues. As processed by the authors: For papillary thyroid cancer, a distant-metastasis classifier was constructed from CDR3 differences observed across clinicopathological groups. With MiXCR, TCRdb called clones anew from the PCR reads. These V and J calls rely on TCRdb rather than the paper's analysis. The table lists approximately 34,000 clones, around 15% of them singletons. No patient received treatment before thyroid surgery. General study results and limits: For both blood and tumor, malignant thyroid tumors reportedly showed significantly higher TCR beta diversity than benign nodules did.

This receptor was taken from a female donor with papillary thyroid cancer or a benign thyroid nodule (not recorded which). Some clones in this sample may be carry-over from other donors' samples. The genes are TRBV20-1 and TRBJ2-5, with D possibly matching TRBD2 (6 bases). Sequences were obtained from blood. The CDR3 loop is CSARGGGGSYQETQYF. CDR3 DNA sequence: TGCAGTGCTAGGGGGGGAGGTGGGTCGTACCAAGAGACCCAGTACTTC.